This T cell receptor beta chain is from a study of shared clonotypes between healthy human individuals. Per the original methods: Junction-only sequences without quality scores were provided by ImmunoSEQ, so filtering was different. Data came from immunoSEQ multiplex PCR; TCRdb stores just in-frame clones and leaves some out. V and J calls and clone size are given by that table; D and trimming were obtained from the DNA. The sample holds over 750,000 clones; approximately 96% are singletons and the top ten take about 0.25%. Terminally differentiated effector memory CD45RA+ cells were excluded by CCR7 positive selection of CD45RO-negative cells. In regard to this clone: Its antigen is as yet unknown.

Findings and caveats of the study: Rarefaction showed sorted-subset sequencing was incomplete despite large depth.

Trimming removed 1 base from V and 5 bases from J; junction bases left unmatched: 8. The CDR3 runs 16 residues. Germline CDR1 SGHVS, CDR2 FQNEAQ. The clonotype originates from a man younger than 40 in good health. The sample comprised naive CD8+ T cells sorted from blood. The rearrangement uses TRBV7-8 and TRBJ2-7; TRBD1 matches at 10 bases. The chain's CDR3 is CASSLVGRQGAHEQYF. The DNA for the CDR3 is TGTGCCAGCAGCTTAGTCGGACGACAGGGGGCCCACGAGCAGTACTTC.